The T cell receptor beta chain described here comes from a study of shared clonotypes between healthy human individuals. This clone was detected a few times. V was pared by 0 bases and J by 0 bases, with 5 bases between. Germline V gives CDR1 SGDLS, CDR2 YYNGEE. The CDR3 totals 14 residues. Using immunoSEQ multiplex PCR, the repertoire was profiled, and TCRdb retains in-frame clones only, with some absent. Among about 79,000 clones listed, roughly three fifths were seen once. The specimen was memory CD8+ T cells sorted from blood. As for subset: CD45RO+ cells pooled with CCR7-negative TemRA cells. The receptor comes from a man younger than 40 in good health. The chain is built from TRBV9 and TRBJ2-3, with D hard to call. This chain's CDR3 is CASSVVISTDTQYF. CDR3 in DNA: TGTGCCAGCAGCGTAGTGATTAGCACAGATACGCAGTATTTT.